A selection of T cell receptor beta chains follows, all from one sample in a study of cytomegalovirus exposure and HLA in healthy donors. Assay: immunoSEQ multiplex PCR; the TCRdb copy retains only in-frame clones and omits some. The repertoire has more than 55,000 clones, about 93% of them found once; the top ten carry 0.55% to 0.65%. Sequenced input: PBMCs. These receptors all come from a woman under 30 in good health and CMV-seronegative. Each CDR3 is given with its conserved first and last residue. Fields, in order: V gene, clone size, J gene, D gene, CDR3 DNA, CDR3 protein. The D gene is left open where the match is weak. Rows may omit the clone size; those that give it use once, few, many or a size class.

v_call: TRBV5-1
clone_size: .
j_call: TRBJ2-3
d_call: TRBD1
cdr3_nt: TGCGCCAGCAGCTCCGGCTGGACAGGGGGGAAGCAGTATTTT
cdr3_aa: CASSSGWTGGKQYF

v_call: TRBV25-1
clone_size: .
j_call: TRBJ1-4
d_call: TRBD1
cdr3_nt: TGTGCCAGCAGTGAATTTGGCAGGGGGCCAACTAATGAAAAACTGTTTTTT
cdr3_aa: CASSEFGRGPTNEKLFF

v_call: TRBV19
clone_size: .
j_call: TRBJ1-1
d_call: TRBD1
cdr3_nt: TGTGCCACCACAGGGGCAACTGAAGCTTTCTTT
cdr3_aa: CATTGATEAFF

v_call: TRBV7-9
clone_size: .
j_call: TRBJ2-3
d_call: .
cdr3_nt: TGTGCCAGCAGCTTCAGGCAGGGGCCTAGCACAGATACGCAGTATTTT
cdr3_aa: CASSFRQGPSTDTQYF

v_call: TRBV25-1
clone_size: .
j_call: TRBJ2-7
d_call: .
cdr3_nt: TGTGCCAGCAGTGATAACTCCTACGAGCAGTACTTC
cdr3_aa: CASSDNSYEQYF

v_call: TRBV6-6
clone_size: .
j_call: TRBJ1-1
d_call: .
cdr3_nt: TGTGCCAGCAGTCCCTCGGGGAGTGAGAACACTGAAGCTTTCTTT
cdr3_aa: CASSPSGSENTEAFF

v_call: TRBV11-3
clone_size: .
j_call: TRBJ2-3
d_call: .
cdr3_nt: TGTGCCAGCAGCCCCTTATCAGCGGTCCGCACAGATACGCAGTATTTT
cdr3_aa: CASSPLSAVRTDTQYF

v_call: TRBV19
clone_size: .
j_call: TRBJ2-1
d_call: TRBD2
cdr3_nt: TGTGCCAGTAGTCTAGGACTAGCGGGGGATGAGCAGTTCTTC
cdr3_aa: CASSLGLAGDEQFF

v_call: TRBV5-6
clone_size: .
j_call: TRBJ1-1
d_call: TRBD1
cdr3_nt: TGTGCCAGCAGCTTCGGGACAGGGCACACTGAAGCTTTCTTT
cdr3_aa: CASSFGTGHTEAFF

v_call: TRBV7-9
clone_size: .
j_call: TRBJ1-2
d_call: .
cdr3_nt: TGTGCCAGCAGCTTAGATGCAGGATCCTATGGCTACACCTTC
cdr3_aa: CASSLDAGSYGYTF

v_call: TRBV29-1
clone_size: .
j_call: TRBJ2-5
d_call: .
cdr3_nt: TGCAGCGTCGGCCCGTCCAGGGTCGTAGGGGAGACCCAGTACTTC
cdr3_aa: CSVGPSRVVGETQYF

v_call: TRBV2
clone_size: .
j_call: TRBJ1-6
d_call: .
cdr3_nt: TGTGCCAGCCATGGTGCGAACTCCAATTCACCCCTCCACTTT
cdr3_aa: CASHGANSNSPLHF

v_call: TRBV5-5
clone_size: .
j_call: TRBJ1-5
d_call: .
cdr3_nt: TGTGCCAGCAGCCGACAACTACAGGGTAATCAGCCCCAGCATTTT
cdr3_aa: CASSRQLQGNQPQHF

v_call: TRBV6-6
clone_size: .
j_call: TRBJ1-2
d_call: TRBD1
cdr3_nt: TGTGCCAGCAGAACGGATTACAGGGGCGGCTACACCTTC
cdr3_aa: CASRTDYRGGYTF

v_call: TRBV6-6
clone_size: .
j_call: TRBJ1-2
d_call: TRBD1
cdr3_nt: TGTGCCAGCAGGGGAAGTGACAGGGGGCTTTCCTATGGCTACACCTTC
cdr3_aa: CASRGSDRGLSYGYTF

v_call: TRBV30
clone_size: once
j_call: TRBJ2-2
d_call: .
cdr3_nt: TGTGCCTGGAATTCTGGGCGGGGCACCGGGGAGCTGTTTTTT
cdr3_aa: CAWNSGRGTGELFF

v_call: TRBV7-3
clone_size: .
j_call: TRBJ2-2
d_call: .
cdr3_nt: TGTGCCAGCAGCGGTCAGGGGACGGCCGGGGAGCTGTTTTTT
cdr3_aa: CASSGQGTAGELFF

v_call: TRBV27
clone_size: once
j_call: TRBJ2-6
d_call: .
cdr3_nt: TGTGCCAGCAGTCCCAGGGGTTCCGGGGCCAACGTCCTGACTTTC
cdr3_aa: CASSPRGSGANVLTF

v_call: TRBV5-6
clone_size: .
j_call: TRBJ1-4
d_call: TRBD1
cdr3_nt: TGTGCCAGCAGCCATGCCGGGACAGCCAATGAAAAACTGTTTTTT
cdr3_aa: CASSHAGTANEKLFF

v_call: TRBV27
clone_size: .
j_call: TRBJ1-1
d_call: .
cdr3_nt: TGTGCCAGCAGTTTGGGAGGGGGTACTGAAGCTTTCTTT
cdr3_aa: CASSLGGGTEAFF

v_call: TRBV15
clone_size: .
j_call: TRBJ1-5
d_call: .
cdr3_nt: TGTGCCACCACCCCACGGGGGGCTTGGCAGCCCCAGCATTTT
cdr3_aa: CATTPRGAWQPQHF

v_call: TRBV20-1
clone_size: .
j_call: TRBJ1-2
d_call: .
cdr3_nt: TGCAGTGACAGCGCGGGGAACGGCTACACCTTC
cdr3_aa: CSDSAGNGYTF

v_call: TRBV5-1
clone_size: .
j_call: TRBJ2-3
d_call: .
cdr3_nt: TGCGCCAGCAGCTTAACAGGGAGCACAGATACGCAGTATTTT
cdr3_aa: CASSLTGSTDTQYF

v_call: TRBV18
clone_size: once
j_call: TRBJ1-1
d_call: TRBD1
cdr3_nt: TGTGCCAGCTCACCGGACAGGGCGAACACTGAAGCTTTCTTT
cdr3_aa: CASSPDRANTEAFF

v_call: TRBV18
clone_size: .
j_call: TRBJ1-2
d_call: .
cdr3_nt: TGTGCCAGCTCACCCCGACAAGGGGGAGATGGCTACACCTTC
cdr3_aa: CASSPRQGGDGYTF

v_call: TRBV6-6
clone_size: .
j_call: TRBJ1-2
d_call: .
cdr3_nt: TGTGCCAGCAGCAACAGGGAGGGGAGAGTTTATGGCTACACCTTC
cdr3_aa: CASSNREGRVYGYTF

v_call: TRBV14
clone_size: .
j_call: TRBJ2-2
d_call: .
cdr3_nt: TGTGCCAGCAGCCGGACAGTGAACACCGGGGAGCTGTTTTTT
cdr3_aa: CASSRTVNTGELFF

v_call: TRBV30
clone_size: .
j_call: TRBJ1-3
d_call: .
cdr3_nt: TGTGCCTGGAGAATACGGGACATTTCTGGAAACACCATATATTTT
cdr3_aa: CAWRIRDISGNTIYF